The T cell receptor (beta chain) described here comes from a study of blood T cell repertoires in COVID-19. Study details: COVID-19 samples collected from the United States, Italy and Spain covered acute and convalescent phases. PBMCs, B-cell-depleted T cells, or T cells provided the cDNA or gDNA that made up the material.

As originally analysed: It was from reference gene primer amplification that nucleated cell counts were estimated. The table came from immunoSEQ multiplex PCR; TCRdb's copy has only in-frame clones and leaves some out. V and J calls and clone size are copied from that table; D and trimming were computed from the DNA. Among about 150,000 clones, 76% were seen once, and the ten largest hold roughly 4.2%. The CDR3 runs to 16 residues. The germline gives CDR1 MNHEY, CDR2 SMNVEV (reference sequence). The trim removed 9 bases at V and 2 bases at J, leaving 11 bases unmatched. Sequenced input: peripheral blood. The chain has TRBV27 and TRBJ1-5; TRBD1 agrees at 9 bases. The TCR sequence derives from a man in his 60s with acute or convalescent COVID-19. CDR3 residues: CASDPGTGRRNQPQHF. The CDR3 DNA sequence: TGTGCCAGTGACCCGGGGACAGGGAGGCGCAATCAGCCCCAGCATTTT.